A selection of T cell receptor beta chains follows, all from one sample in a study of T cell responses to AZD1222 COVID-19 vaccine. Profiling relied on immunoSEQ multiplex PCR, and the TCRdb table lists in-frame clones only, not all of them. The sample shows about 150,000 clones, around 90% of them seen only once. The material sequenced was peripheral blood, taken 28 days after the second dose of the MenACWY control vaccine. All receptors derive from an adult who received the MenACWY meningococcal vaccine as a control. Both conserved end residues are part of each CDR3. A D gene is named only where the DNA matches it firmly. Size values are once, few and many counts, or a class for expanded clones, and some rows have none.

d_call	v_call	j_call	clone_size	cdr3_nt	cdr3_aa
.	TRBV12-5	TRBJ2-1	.	TGTGCTAGTGGAATAGCAAGGGGTCAGAATGAGCAGTTCTTC	CASGIARGQNEQFF
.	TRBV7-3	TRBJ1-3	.	TGTGCCAGCAGCTTAACCGGCGGCGGAAACACCATATATTTT	CASSLTGGGNTIYF
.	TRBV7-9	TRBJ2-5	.	TGTGCCAGCAAAGGGCTCCAAGAGACCCAGTACTTC	CASKGLQETQYF
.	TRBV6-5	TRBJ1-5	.	TGTGCCAGCAGGGGGAGCGACAGGAATCAGCCCCAGCATTTT	CASRGSDRNQPQHF
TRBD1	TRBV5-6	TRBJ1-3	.	TGTGCCAGCAGCGGCACAGGGGGAGGAAACACCATATATTTT	CASSGTGGGNTIYF
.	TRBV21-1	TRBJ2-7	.	TGTGCCAGGGGGCGGAGGGACACTTCGGGGGAGCAGTACTTC	CARGRRDTSGEQYF
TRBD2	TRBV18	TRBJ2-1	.	TGTGCCAGCTCAGTGCTAGCGGGTAAGGATGAGCAGTTCTTC	CASSVLAGKDEQFF
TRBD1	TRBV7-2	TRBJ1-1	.	TGTGCCAGCAGCCCTCGGACAGGGCCTGAAGCTTTCTTT	CASSPRTGPEAFF
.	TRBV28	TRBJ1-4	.	TGTGCCAGCAAGAACGGTAAAGGGGAAAAACTGTTTTTT	CASKNGKGEKLFF
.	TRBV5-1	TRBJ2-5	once	TGCGCCAGCAGGTCAGGGTTTGGTTACGGGACCCAGTACTTC	CASRSGFGYGTQYF
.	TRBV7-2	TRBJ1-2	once	TGTGCCAGCAGCTTGTTCAGGGATAACTATGGCTACACCTTC	CASSLFRDNYGYTF
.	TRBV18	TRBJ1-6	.	TGTGCCAGCTCACCACAAAACGGGGGGGAATCACCCCTCCACTTT	CASSPQNGGESPLHF
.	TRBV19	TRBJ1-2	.	TGTGCCAGTAGTCTCGCGGACGGTACCCTCTATGGCTACACCTTC	CASSLADGTLYGYTF
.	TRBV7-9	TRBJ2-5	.	TGTGCCAGCAGCTTCGGAGAGGAGACCCAGTACTTC	CASSFGEETQYF
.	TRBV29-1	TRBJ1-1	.	TGCAGCGTTGAAGAGGGGGGTGGGGCTTTCTTT	CSVEEGGGAFF
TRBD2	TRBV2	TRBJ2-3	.	TGTGCCAGCAGAGCCGGGACTAGCGCAGATACGCAGTATTTT	CASRAGTSADTQYF
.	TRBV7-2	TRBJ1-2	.	TGTGCCAGCAGCTTAGTAAAGCGTGGCTACACCTTC	CASSLVKRGYTF
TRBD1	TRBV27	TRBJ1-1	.	TGTGCCAGCGGGGATACAGGGGTTTTTACTGAAGCTTTCTTT	CASGDTGVFTEAFF
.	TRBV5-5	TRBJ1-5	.	TGTGCCAGCAGCTTGATGGGTGGCGGCAATCAGCCCCAGCATTTT	CASSLMGGGNQPQHF
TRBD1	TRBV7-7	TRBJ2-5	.	TGTGCTAGCAGTCCGCAGGGACAGGGCGCGGAGACCCAGTACTTC	CASSPQGQGAETQYF
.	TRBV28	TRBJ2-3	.	TGTGCCAGCAGTCCTCGGAACACAGATACGCAGTATTTT	CASSPRNTDTQYF
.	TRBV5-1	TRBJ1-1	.	TGCGCCAGCAGCTTGGAAGCCGTGGGTAACACTGAAGCTTTCTTT	CASSLEAVGNTEAFF
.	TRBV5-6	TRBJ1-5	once	TGTGCCAGCAGCTTGGGCCGCCAGGTCCAGCCCCAGCATTTT	CASSLGRQVQPQHF
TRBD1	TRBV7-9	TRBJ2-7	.	TGTGCCAGCAGCCGTACAGGGGATCCGACCTACGAGCAGTACTTC	CASSRTGDPTYEQYF
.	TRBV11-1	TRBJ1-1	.	TGTGCCAGCAGCTTATACAGAGTCCAAAACACTGAAGCTTTCTTT	CASSLYRVQNTEAFF
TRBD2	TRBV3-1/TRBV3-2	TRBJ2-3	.	TGTGCCAGCAGCCAAGATACTCAACCGGGACTAGCGGGGCTGAGCACAGATACGCAGTATTTT	CASSQDTQPGLAGLSTDTQYF
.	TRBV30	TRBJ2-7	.	TGTGCCTGGAGTGCTAGGTACGAGCAGTACTTC	CAWSARYEQYF
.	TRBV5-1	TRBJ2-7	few	TGCGCCAGCAGCTTGGCCGGCGGGTTAAGCTCCTACGAGCAGTACTTC	CASSLAGGLSSYEQYF
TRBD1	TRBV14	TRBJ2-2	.	TGTGCCAGCAGCCCAGCCTCGGACAGGGTGAACACCGGGGAGCTGTTTTTT	CASSPASDRVNTGELFF
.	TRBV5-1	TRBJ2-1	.	TGCGCCAGCAGCTTGGCCGGGTACCTCTCCTACAATGAGCAGTTCTTC	CASSLAGYLSYNEQFF
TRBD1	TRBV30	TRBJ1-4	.	TGTGCCTGGAGCGGGACAGGGGGGAATGAAAAACTGTTTTTT	CAWSGTGGNEKLFF
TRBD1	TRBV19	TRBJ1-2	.	TGTGCCAGTAGTATAGCCCGGACAGGGGGATATGGCTACACCTTC	CASSIARTGGYGYTF
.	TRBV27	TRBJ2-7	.	TGTGCCAGCACTGGTATCCCCCCTTACGAGCAGTACTTC	CASTGIPPYEQYF
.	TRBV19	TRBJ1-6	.	TGTGCCAGTAGTATGGTTCAGAATTCACCCCTCCACTTT	CASSMVQNSPLHF
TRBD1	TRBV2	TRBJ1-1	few	TGTGCCAGCGGGACAGGGAACACTGAAGCTTTCTTT	CASGTGNTEAFF
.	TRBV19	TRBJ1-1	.	TGTGCCAGTAGTATCCTGGGGGCGTTTGCTGAAGCTTTCTTT	CASSILGAFAEAFF
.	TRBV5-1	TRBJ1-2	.	TGCGCCAGCACCTGGACGGCGGCTAACTATGGCTACACCTTC	CASTWTAANYGYTF
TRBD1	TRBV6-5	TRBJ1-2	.	TGTGCCAGCAGTCAACAGGGGGGTCACTATGGCTACACCTTC	CASSQQGGHYGYTF
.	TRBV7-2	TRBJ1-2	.	TGTGCCAGCAGCTTAGCGTCCAGGGAGGATGGCTACACCTTC	CASSLASREDGYTF
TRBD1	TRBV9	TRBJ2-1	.	TGTGCCAGCAGCCCCCAGGGGGACTCCTACAATGAGCAGTTCTTC	CASSPQGDSYNEQFF
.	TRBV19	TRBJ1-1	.	TGTGCCAGTACCCCGGGGCCTGGAAGGGGCACTGAAGCTTTCTTT	CASTPGPGRGTEAFF
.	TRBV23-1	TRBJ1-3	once	TGCGCCAGCAGTCAATCGGGACCAAGCTCTGGAAACACCATATATTTT	CASSQSGPSSGNTIYF
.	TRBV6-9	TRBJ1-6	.	TGTGCCAGCAGTTACCGAGACCTCCACTTT	CASSYRDLHF
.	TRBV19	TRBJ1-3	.	TGTGCCAGCAGGTCTGGGGGGGCGGGAAACACCATATATTTT	CASRSGGAGNTIYF
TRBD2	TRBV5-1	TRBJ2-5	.	TGCGCCAGCAGCGAGAGCGGGGGGGCCTATTTTGGGTACCAAGAGACCCAGTACTTC	CASSESGGAYFGYQETQYF
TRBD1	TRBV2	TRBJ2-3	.	TGTGCCAGCGCAACCGGGACAGGGGGCGTTACAGATACGCAGTATTTT	CASATGTGGVTDTQYF
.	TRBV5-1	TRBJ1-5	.	TGCGCCAGCAGGTTGGACCGGGGAGCGAATCAGCCCCAGCATTTT	CASRLDRGANQPQHF
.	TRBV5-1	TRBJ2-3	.	TGCGCCAGCAGCTTTTCAGTAGGCACAGATACGCAGTATTTT	CASSFSVGTDTQYF
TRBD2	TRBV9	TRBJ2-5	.	TGTGCCAGCAGCGTAGGGGTAGCGGGCCAAGAGACCCAGTACTTC	CASSVGVAGQETQYF
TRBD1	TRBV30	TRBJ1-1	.	TGTGCCGGTAACAGGGGGCGGGTCGAAGCTTTCTTT	CAGNRGRVEAFF
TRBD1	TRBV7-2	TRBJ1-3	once	TGTGCCAGCAGCCCTTACGACAGGGCCATATATTTT	CASSPYDRAIYF
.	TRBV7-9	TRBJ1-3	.	TGTGCCAGCAGCTCAAACTCTGGAAACACCATATATTTT	CASSSNSGNTIYF
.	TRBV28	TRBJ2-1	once	TGTGCCAGCAGTCCGCACGGGGCACTCGGACGTCCCTTCTTC	CASSPHGALGRPFF
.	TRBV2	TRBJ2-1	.	TGTGCCAGCATTTCGACAGGCCGGTTTGGTGAGCAGTTCTTC	CASISTGRFGEQFF
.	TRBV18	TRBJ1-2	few	TGTGCCAGCTCACCAACACGCACGGCAGCGGATGGCTACACCTTC	CASSPTRTAADGYTF
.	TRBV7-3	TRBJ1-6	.	TGTGCCAGCAGCTTAAACACGCGATCACCCCTCCACTTT	CASSLNTRSPLHF
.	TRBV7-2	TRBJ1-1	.	TGTGCCAGCAGCTTAGCACCACTGGCCGGTGAAGCTTTCTTT	CASSLAPLAGEAFF
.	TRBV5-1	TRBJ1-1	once	TGCGCCAGCAGCTTGTACCAGAACACTGAAGCTTTCTTT	CASSLYQNTEAFF